These 14 T cell receptor beta chains originate from one sample sequenced in a study of T cell clonotyping in hematopoietic cell transplantation. TCRdb's table, derived via immunoSEQ multiplex PCR, lists solely in-frame clones and lacks some. This sample carries 9,500 to 12,000 clones, about 89% of them seen once, and the ten largest clones take about 40%. Sample: PBMCs, taken 180 days after allogeneic stem cell transplant. The receptors here all came from a male patient between 55 and 70 years old who had an allogeneic stem cell transplant from an unrelated donor, so the T cells may come from the graft donor. Some clones in this sample may be carry-over from other donors' samples.

The V and J genes are TRBV29-1 and TRBJ1-1; D is unclear. With 6 bases removed from V and 1 base from J, the gap between germline ends came to 9 bases. The CDR3 sequence is 12 residues long. The germline CDR1 and CDR2 sequences are SQVTM and ANQGSEA. The CDR3, as DNA: TGCAGCGTGGCCTTCTCGAACACTGAAGCTTTCTTT. Translating gives CSVAFSNTEAFF.

The rearrangement links TRBV7-9 to TRBJ1-6; TRBD1 is a possible D gene (5 bases). Trimming took 2 bases from V and 8 from J, leaving 10 bases between them. The CDR3 runs 14 residues. Per the germline V gene, CDR1 is SEHNR and CDR2 is FQNEAQ (reference sequence). CDR3 protein: CASSLSGSHSPLHF. CDR3 DNA: TGTGCCAGCAGCTTATCAGGGTCCCATTCACCCCTCCACTTT.

This chain uses TRBV5-1 with TRBJ1-6; a weak D match, TRBD1 (5 bases). The germline V gene has CDR1 SGHRS and CDR2 YFSETQ. This CDR3 is 14 amino acids long. The V gene lost 0 bases and the J gene lost 10 bases, with 11 bases spanning the gap. The CDR3 protein is CASSLGGIESPLHF. Here the CDR3 DNA reads TGCGCCAGCAGCTTGGGGGGGATCGAGTCACCCCTCCACTTT.

The V and J genes are TRBV5-1 and TRBJ1-4; D ambiguous. Looked up from germline, CDR1 is SGHRS and CDR2 is YFSETQ. This CDR3 comprises 16 residues. Trimming shortened V by 5 bases and J by 3 bases, and 17 bases separated the two germline ends. The CDR3 DNA reads TGCGCCAGCAGTGCGGGCCTACTGGTCGCTAATGAAAAACTGTTTTTT. Translating it yields CASSAGLLVANEKLFF.

The chain recombines TRBV5-4 with TRBJ2-2, with TRBD1 matching over 7 bases. V dropped 2 bases and J dropped 5; count of bases not matched to a gene: 3. The germline V gene encodes CDR1 SGHNT and CDR2 YYREEE (reference sequence). CDR3 length: 14 residues. CDR3 protein: CASSLTGVTGELFF. The CDR3 nucleotides are TGTGCCAGCAGCTTAACAGGGGTGACCGGGGAGCTGTTTTTT. The entire variable domain, with the rest obtained from reference TRBV5-4 and TRBJ2-2, is as follows: ETGVTQSPTHLIKTRGQQVTLRCSSQSGHNTVSWYQQALGQGPQFIFQYYREEENGRGNFPPRFSGLQFPNYSSELNVNALELDDSALYLCASSLTGVTGELFFGEGSRLTVL.

This clone has just one count. The genes are TRBV12-5 and TRBJ2-7, with 7 bases matching TRBD1. The CDR3 is 14 residues long. Per the germline V gene, CDR1 is LGHNT and CDR2 is FRNRAP. V shed 7 bases and J 2 bases; nucleotides not matched to a gene: 8. CDR3 coding DNA: TGTGCTAGTGCCCCGGTAGACAGGGCCTACGAGCAGTACTTC. Its protein product is CASAPVDRAYEQYF.

This clone was counted once. This rearrangement joins TRBV5-8 to TRBJ2-5; 7 bases align to TRBD1. V gave up 1 base and J gave up 1 base; unmatched junction bases: 1. Germline-derived CDR1 and CDR2 are SGHTS and YDEGEE. The CDR3 loop spans 14 amino acids. The CDR3 here is CASSLNRGQETQYF. The CDR3 bases are TGTGCCAGCAGCTTGAACAGGGGCCAAGAGACCCAGTACTTC.

The chain joins TRBV19 to TRBJ1-5; 7 positions match TRBD1. CDR1 and CDR2 (germline): LNHDA, SQIVND (reference sequence). The CDR3 contains 17 residues. J gave up 1 base and V 2 bases, and 8 bases lay outside the gene matches. This CDR3 is CASSIRPNRGSNQPQHF. In nucleotides, the CDR3 is TGTGCCAGTAGTATACGACCTAACAGGGGCAGCAATCAGCCCCAGCATTTT.

V is TRBV4-1 and J is TRBJ2-3; no firm D call. Germline lookup yields CDR1 MGHRA and CDR2 YSYEKL. The V end was cut by 0 bases, the J end by 3 bases, with 7 bases between. This CDR3 contains 14 residues. The CDR3 DNA is TGCGCCAGCAGCCAAGATACCAATACAGATACGCAGTATTTT. This encodes CASSQDTNTDTQYF.

This rearrangement joins TRBV4-3 to TRBJ2-2; tentatively, D is TRBD1 (6 bases). The CDR3 runs to 18 residues. Germline V gene sequence: CDR1 LGHNA, CDR2 YSLEER. V shed 0 bases and J shed 2 bases, with 16 bases lying between them. This CDR3 is CASSQDYGTQINTGELFF. The CDR3 bases are TGCGCCAGCAGCCAAGATTACGGGACACAGATTAACACCGGGGAGCTGTTTTTT.

The chain employs TRBV4-3 and TRBJ1-4, with D unresolved. The CDR3 totals 15 residues. V lost 1 base and J 4 bases, leaving 10 bases between the germline ends. Germline values: CDR1 LGHNA, CDR2 YSLEER. DNA for the CDR3: TGCGCCAGCAGCCAAGGGACTTACAGTAATGAAAAACTGTTTTTT. Its protein product is CASSQGTYSNEKLFF.

V usage is TRBV5-6 and J usage is TRBJ2-3; D gene unclear. The CDR3 is 13 residues long. Trimming stripped 4 bases from V and 0 bases from J, with 6 bases between. CDR1 is SGHDT, CDR2 YYEEEE, per germline. CDR3 nucleotides: TGTGCCAGCAGCCCAATCAGCACAGATACGCAGTATTTT. Protein: CASSPISTDTQYF.

Only a few counts were recorded for this clone. The rearrangement joins TRBV7-2 to TRBJ2-2; 9 nucleotides align to TRBD1. Losses at the gene ends were 5 bases for V and 1 base for J; bases not matched to a gene: 2. CDR3 length: 15 amino acids. Germline values: CDR1 SGHTA, CDR2 FQGNSA. CDR3 bases: TGTGCCAGCAGCCAGACAGGGGGGAACACCGGGGAGCTGTTTTTT. Translation: CASSQTGGNTGELFF.

This rearrangement joins TRBV10-3 to TRBJ1-6; possibly TRBD1 for D (5 bases). CDR1 and CDR2 from the germline V gene are ENHRY and SYGVKD. This CDR3 comprises 15 residues. The V gene lost 2 bases and the J gene lost 0 bases, with 5 bases spanning the gap. The CDR3 protein is CAISEDSSYNSPLHF. As DNA, the CDR3 is TGTGCCATCAGTGAGGACAGCTCCTATAATTCACCCCTCCACTTT.